This TCR beta chain was obtained from a study of cytomegalovirus exposure and HLA in healthy donors. Study findings and constraints: Several of the most significant clusters appeared linked to common viral pathogens, based on a later analysis.

V was clipped by 1 base and J by 6 bases, with 20 bases between them. The germline V gene encodes CDR1 SGHRS and CDR2 YFSETQ. The CDR3 is made up of 16 amino acids. The PCR contained 60 Vbeta and 13 Jbeta primers. The table came from immunoSEQ multiplex PCR; TCRdb's copy has only in-frame clones and leaves some out. This table holds about 130,000 clones, over 80% found once. As for this clone: Its specificity is unknown.

The sample was PBMCs. This clonotype was sampled from a boy between 10 and 17 years old in good health and CMV-seronegative. The chain links TRBV5-1 to TRBJ2-7; D remains unclear. The CDR3 coding sequence is TGCGCCAGCAGCTTGAATGTCCAGGTAGGATCTGGCGAGCAGTACTTC. Amino acids: CASSLNVQVGSGEQYF.